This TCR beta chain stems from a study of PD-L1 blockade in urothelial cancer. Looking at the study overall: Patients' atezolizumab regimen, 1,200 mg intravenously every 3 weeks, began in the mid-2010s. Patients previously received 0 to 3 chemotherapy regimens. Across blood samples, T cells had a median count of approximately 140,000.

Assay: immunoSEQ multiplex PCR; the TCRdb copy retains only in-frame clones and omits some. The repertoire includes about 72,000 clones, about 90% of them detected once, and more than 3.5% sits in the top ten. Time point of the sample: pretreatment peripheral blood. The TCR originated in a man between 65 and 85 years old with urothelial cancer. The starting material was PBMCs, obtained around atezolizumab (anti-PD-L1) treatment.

As DNA, the CDR3 is TGCGCCAGCCGCCGGGACAGGGGCTACAATGAGCAGTTCTTC. Its protein product is CASRRDRGYNEQFF. The rearrangement links TRBV5-1 to TRBJ2-1, with 10 bases fitting TRBD1. Germline assignment: CDR1 SGHRS and CDR2 YFSETQ. Unmatched junction bases numbered 4, after V lost 7 bases and J lost 3 bases. The CDR3 runs 14 residues.